The rows below give T cell receptor beta chains drawn from one sample of a study of blood T cell repertoires in COVID-19. Repertoires were generated with immunoSEQ multiplex PCR, while TCRdb's copy carries only in-frame clones and drops some. The table has about 99,000 clones, around 90% seen once. Material for sequencing was peripheral blood. The source of these receptors is a woman aged 60 to 75 with acute or convalescent COVID-19. Both conserved end residues are part of each CDR3. A D gene is named only where the DNA matches it firmly. Rows may omit the clone size; those that give it use once, few, many or a size class.

cdr3_aa,cdr3_nt,v_call,d_call,clone_size,j_call
CASSLVWGLAGAVISQDEQFF,TGCGCCAGCAGCTTGGTGTGGGGGCTAGCGGGAGCTGTTATTAGCCAAGATGAGCAGTTCTTC,TRBV5-1,TRBD2,once,TRBJ2-1
CASSYRQAVNEQFF,TGTGCCAGCAGTTACCGACAGGCGGTGAATGAGCAGTTCTTC,TRBV28,.,.,TRBJ2-1
CASSQDGAPNYGYTF,TGTGCCAGCAGCCAAGATGGGGCCCCTAACTATGGCTACACCTTC,TRBV3-1/TRBV3-2,.,.,TRBJ1-2
CASSFGTAMGNEQFF,TGTGCCAGCAGCTTTGGGACTGCCATGGGAAATGAGCAGTTCTTC,TRBV7-3,.,.,TRBJ2-1
CASSPSSASPYNEQFF,TGTGCCAGCAGTCCCTCTAGCGCAAGCCCCTACAATGAGCAGTTCTTC,TRBV6-6,.,.,TRBJ2-1
CASSGSLGASQPQHF,TGTGCCAGCAGTGGATCCCTGGGGGCTAGTCAGCCCCAGCATTTT,TRBV2,.,.,TRBJ1-5
CASSLLGRGSGRANTYEQYF,TGCGCCAGCAGCTTGCTGGGGCGAGGTAGCGGGAGAGCCAACACCTACGAGCAGTACTTC,TRBV5-1,TRBD2,.,TRBJ2-7
CASSSSDNEQFF,TGTGCCAGCAGTTCCAGCGACAATGAGCAGTTCTTC,TRBV12-3/TRBV12-4,.,once,TRBJ2-1
CASSSLLAGGRNEQFF,TGTGCCAGCAGCTCCTTACTAGCGGGAGGGAGGAATGAGCAGTTCTTC,TRBV11-2,TRBD2,.,TRBJ2-1
CAWEEVTEAFF,TGTGCCTGGGAGGAGGTTACTGAAGCTTTCTTT,TRBV30,.,.,TRBJ1-1
CASSKDRGYDGYTF,TGTGCCAGCAGTAAGGATCGGGGGTATGATGGCTACACCTTC,TRBV2,.,.,TRBJ1-2
CASRLDRRDQPQHF,TGTGCCAGCAGGCTGGACAGGAGGGATCAGCCCCAGCATTTT,TRBV6-5,TRBD1,.,TRBJ1-5
CASSVAGTNSPLHF,TGTGCCAGCAGCGTTGCAGGTACAAATTCACCCCTCCACTTT,TRBV9,.,.,TRBJ1-6
CAWSKGLRAYNEQFF,TGTGCCTGGAGTAAGGGGCTCCGCGCATACAATGAGCAGTTCTTC,TRBV30,.,.,TRBJ2-1
CASSVASEETQYF,TGTGCCAGCAGCGTAGCTAGCGAAGAGACCCAGTACTTC,TRBV9,.,.,TRBJ2-5
CASSSIGRRSNQPQHF,TGTGCCAGCAGTTCCATCGGCAGGCGCAGCAATCAGCCCCAGCATTTT,TRBV6-2/TRBV6-3,.,.,TRBJ1-5
CASSPSGLRGEKLFF,TGTGCCAGCAGTCCCTCGGGACTCCGGGGTGAAAAACTGTTTTTT,TRBV27,.,.,TRBJ1-4
CASSVASGGLAGSQETQYF,TGTGCCAGCAGCGTAGCTTCCGGGGGACTAGCGGGGTCCCAAGAGACCCAGTACTTC,TRBV9,TRBD2,.,TRBJ2-5
CASSRQHTDTQYF,TGTGCCAGCAGCCGACAGCACACAGATACGCAGTATTTT,TRBV11-2,.,once,TRBJ2-3
CASSEPGRLNTEAFF,TGTGCCAGCAGTGAACCAGGGCGCTTGAACACTGAAGCTTTCTTT,TRBV25-1,.,once,TRBJ1-1
CASSKDSSSYNEQFF,TGTGCCAGCAGCAAGGACTCTAGCTCCTACAATGAGCAGTTCTTC,TRBV7-3,.,.,TRBJ2-1
CASSTLDSSYNSPLHF,TGTGCCAGCAGCACTCTCGACAGCTCCTATAATTCACCCCTCCACTTT,TRBV9,.,.,TRBJ1-6
CASSAGGRGETDTQYF,TGCGCCAGCAGTGCGGGGGGGCGCGGGGAGACAGATACGCAGTATTTT,TRBV10-1,TRBD2,.,TRBJ2-3
CASSESTRTGKNTEAFF,TGCGCCAGCAGTGAGTCGACGCGGACAGGGAAGAACACTGAAGCTTTCTTT,TRBV10-2,TRBD1,.,TRBJ1-1
CASRPGTEANYGYTF,TGTGCCAGCAGGCCCGGGACTGAAGCTAACTATGGCTACACCTTC,TRBV6-6,.,.,TRBJ1-2
CAWSVDRERGYTF,TGTGCCTGGAGTGTAGACAGGGAGAGAGGCTACACCTTC,TRBV30,TRBD1,.,TRBJ1-2
CASSPVSAPSTDTQYF,TGTGCCAGCAGTCCCGTCTCAGCGCCTAGCACAGATACGCAGTATTTT,TRBV6-6,.,.,TRBJ2-3
CASSFQANQPQHF,TGTGCCAGCAGTTTCCAGGCCAATCAGCCCCAGCATTTT,TRBV12-3/TRBV12-4,.,.,TRBJ1-5
CASSQFGPEETQYF,TGTGCCAGCAGCCAATTCGGTCCCGAAGAGACCCAGTACTTC,TRBV16,.,.,TRBJ2-5
CASSAGNTGELFF,TGTGCCAGCTCTGCAGGGAACACCGGGGAGCTGTTTTTT,TRBV18,.,.,TRBJ2-2
CASSFLADTDTQYF,TGTGCCAGCAGCTTTCTAGCGGACACAGATACGCAGTATTTT,TRBV7-6,TRBD2,.,TRBJ2-3
CASSQSGRGCSPLHF,TGCGCCAGCAGTCAATCGGGCAGGGGCTGTTCACCCCTCCACTTT,TRBV23-1,.,.,TRBJ1-6
CASSFSGVAGPYEQYF,TGTGCCAGCAGTTTTTCCGGCGTGGCGGGTCCCTACGAGCAGTACTTC,TRBV27,.,.,TRBJ2-7
CASRGRANTIYF,TGTGCCAGCAGAGGGAGGGCGAACACCATATATTTT,TRBV6-5,.,.,TRBJ1-3
CASSLVSGSWDNEQFF,TGTGCCAGCAGCTTGGTTAGCGGGAGTTGGGACAATGAGCAGTTCTTC,TRBV7-2,TRBD2,.,TRBJ2-1
CASSLNQGSGSTEAFF,TGTGCCAGCAGCTTGAATCAGGGGTCGGGTAGTACTGAAGCTTTCTTT,TRBV5-4,.,.,TRBJ1-1
CASSLEQAGNTIYF,TGTGCCAGCAGCTTAGAACAGGCTGGAAACACCATATATTTT,TRBV7-2,.,.,TRBJ1-3
CATSEGPDREVRDTQYF,TGTGCCACCAGTGAGGGCCCTGACAGGGAGGTTCGAGATACGCAGTATTTT,TRBV24-1,.,.,TRBJ2-3
CASSVDSGGGNQPQHF,TGTGCCAGCAGCGTAGACTCAGGGGGAGGCAATCAGCCCCAGCATTTT,TRBV9,TRBD1,.,TRBJ1-5